A selection of T cell receptor beta chains follows, all from one sample in a study of T-cell memory formation after mild COVID-19. TCRdb redid the calling of the 5' RACE reads with MiXCR, one entry per CDR3 protein. The sample holds about 200,000 distinct CDR3 sequences, 9.5% to 10% seen once. Material for sequencing was PBMCs or a T cell subset sorted from them (not recorded which). Receptors originate from a young man who had mild COVID-19 (a few samples of this study predate the infection). Cell type and time point are not known. Both conserved end residues are part of each CDR3. The order of the fields is J gene, CDR3 length, D gene, V gene, clone size, CDR3 protein, CDR3 DNA. A D gene is named only where the DNA matches it firmly. A row's size may be missing; if present it is once, few, many or a size class.

J gene: TRBJ2-5
CDR3 length: 14
D gene: TRBD1
V gene: TRBV5-1
clone size: few
CDR3 protein: CASSTRTGQETQYF
CDR3 DNA: TGCGCCAGCAGCACCAGGACAGGGCAAGAGACCCAGTACTTC

J gene: TRBJ2-1
CDR3 length: 16
D gene: -
V gene: TRBV5-1
clone size: many
CDR3 protein: CASSPGPRGFYNEQFF
CDR3 DNA: TGCGCCAGCAGCCCCGGTCCCCGAGGGTTCTACAATGAGCAGTTCTTC

J gene: TRBJ1-5
CDR3 length: 14
D gene: -
V gene: TRBV9
clone size: -
CDR3 protein: CASSVESSNQPQHF
CDR3 DNA: TGTGCCAGCAGCGTAGAGAGTAGCAATCAGCCCCAGCATTTT

J gene: TRBJ1-1
CDR3 length: 14
D gene: -
V gene: TRBV9
clone size: -
CDR3 protein: CASSVEVRSTEAFF
CDR3 DNA: TGTGCCAGCAGCGTAGAGGTTCGGAGCACTGAAGCTTTCTTT

J gene: TRBJ1-2
CDR3 length: 17
D gene: TRBD1
V gene: TRBV11-1
clone size: -
CDR3 protein: CASSLAGQGSTPYGYTF
CDR3 DNA: TGTGCCAGCAGCTTAGCGGGACAGGGGTCTACTCCCTATGGCTACACCTTC

J gene: TRBJ1-5
CDR3 length: 12
D gene: -
V gene: TRBV3-1
clone size: few
CDR3 protein: CASSRAGQPQHF
CDR3 DNA: TGTGCCAGCAGCCGCGCCGGTCAGCCCCAGCATTTT

J gene: TRBJ2-6
CDR3 length: 16
D gene: TRBD1
V gene: TRBV6-6
clone size: -
CDR3 protein: CASRGTGRAGANVLTF
CDR3 DNA: TGTGCCAGCAGGGGGACAGGGAGGGCTGGGGCCAACGTCCTGACTTTC

J gene: TRBJ1-1
CDR3 length: 12
D gene: -
V gene: TRBV5-4
clone size: -
CDR3 protein: CASGPMNTEAFF
CDR3 DNA: TGTGCCAGCGGACCGATGAACACTGAAGCTTTCTTT

J gene: TRBJ2-6
CDR3 length: 17
D gene: -
V gene: TRBV18
clone size: once
CDR3 protein: CASSPRRGQTGDNVLTF
CDR3 DNA: TGTGCCAGCTCACCACGGCGGGGGCAGACTGGGGACAACGTCCTGACTTTC

J gene: TRBJ2-3
CDR3 length: 13
D gene: TRBD2
V gene: TRBV7-2
clone size: few
CDR3 protein: CASRTSVTDTQYF
CDR3 DNA: TGTGCCAGCAGGACTAGCGTAACAGATACGCAGTATTTT

J gene: TRBJ2-6
CDR3 length: 16
D gene: -
V gene: TRBV21-1
clone size: few
CDR3 protein: CASSNWTVSGANVLTF
CDR3 DNA: TGTGCCAGCAGCAACTGGACAGTCTCTGGGGCCAACGTCCTGACTTTC

J gene: TRBJ2-5
CDR3 length: 14
D gene: TRBD1
V gene: TRBV16
clone size: many
CDR3 protein: CASSVDRVGETQYF
CDR3 DNA: TGTGCCAGCAGCGTGGACAGGGTCGGAGAGACCCAGTACTTC

J gene: TRBJ2-1
CDR3 length: 16
D gene: TRBD1
V gene: TRBV5-1
clone size: few
CDR3 protein: CASSLAVGDSYNEQFF
CDR3 DNA: TGCGCCAGCAGCTTGGCAGTCGGGGACAGTTATAATGAGCAGTTCTTC

J gene: TRBJ2-5
CDR3 length: 14
D gene: TRBD2
V gene: TRBV25-1
clone size: many
CDR3 protein: CASSGLAGQETQYF
CDR3 DNA: TGTGCCAGCAGTGGACTAGCGGGGCAAGAGACCCAGTACTTC

J gene: TRBJ1-5
CDR3 length: 14
D gene: -
V gene: TRBV6-5
clone size: -
CDR3 protein: CASSYSGANQPQHF
CDR3 DNA: TGTGCCAGCAGTTACTCGGGGGCCAATCAGCCCCAGCATTTT

J gene: TRBJ2-1
CDR3 length: 14
D gene: -
V gene: TRBV4-2
clone size: few
CDR3 protein: CASSSGAPSGEQFF
CDR3 DNA: TGTGCCAGCAGCTCGGGGGCCCCATCGGGTGAGCAGTTCTTC